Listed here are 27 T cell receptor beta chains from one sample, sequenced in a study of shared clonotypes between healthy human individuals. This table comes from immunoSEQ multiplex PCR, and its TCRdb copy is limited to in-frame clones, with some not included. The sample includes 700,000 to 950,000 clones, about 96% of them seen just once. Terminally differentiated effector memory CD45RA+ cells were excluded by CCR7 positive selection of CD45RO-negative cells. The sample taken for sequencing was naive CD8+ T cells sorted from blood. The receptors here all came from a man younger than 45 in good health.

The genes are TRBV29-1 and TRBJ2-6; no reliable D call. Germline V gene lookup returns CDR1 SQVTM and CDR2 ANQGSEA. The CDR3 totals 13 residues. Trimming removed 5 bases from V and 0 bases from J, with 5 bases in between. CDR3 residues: CSVYSSGANVLTF. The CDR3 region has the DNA TGCAGCGTTTATAGCTCTGGGGCCAACGTCCTGACTTTC.

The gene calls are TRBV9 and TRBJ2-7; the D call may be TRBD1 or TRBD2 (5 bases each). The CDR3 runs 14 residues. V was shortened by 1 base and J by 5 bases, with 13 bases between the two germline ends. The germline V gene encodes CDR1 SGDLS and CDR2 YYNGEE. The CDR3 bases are TGTGCCAGCAGCGTAAGTCCCAGGGACCACGAGCAGTACTTC. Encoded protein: CASSVSPRDHEQYF.

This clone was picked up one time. The CDR3 sequence is CASSLDFWEPGTGSSEQYF. The CDR3 coding sequence is TGTGCCAGCAGCTTAGATTTTTGGGAGCCCGGGACAGGGAGTTCCGAGCAGTACTTC. The chain links TRBV11-2 to TRBJ2-7; 9 positions match TRBD1. CDR1 is SGHAT and CDR2 is FQNNGV in the germline V gene. The CDR3 covers 19 residues. V lost 0 bases to trimming and J lost 6 bases; unmatched junction nucleotides: 18.

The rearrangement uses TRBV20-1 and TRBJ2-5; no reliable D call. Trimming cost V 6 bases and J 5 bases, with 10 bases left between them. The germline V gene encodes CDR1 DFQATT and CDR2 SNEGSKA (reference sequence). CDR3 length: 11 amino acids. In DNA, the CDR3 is TGCAGTGCCCGGGCCATGGAGACCCAGTACTTC. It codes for CSARAMETQYF.

The CDR3 region is CASSVSVSDEQFF. The CDR3 nucleotides read TGTGCCAGCAGCGTGTCAGTATCTGATGAGCAGTTCTTC. The chain combines TRBV9 with TRBJ2-1; D unresolved. The CDR3 has 13 amino acids. Germline loops: CDR1 SGDLS, CDR2 YYNGEE. The V end was cut by 2 bases, the J end by 8 bases, with 11 bases between.

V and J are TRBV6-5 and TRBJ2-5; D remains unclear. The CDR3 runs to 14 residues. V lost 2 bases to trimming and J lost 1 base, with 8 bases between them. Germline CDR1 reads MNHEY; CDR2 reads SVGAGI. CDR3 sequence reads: CASSYTHGQETQYF. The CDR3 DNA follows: TGTGCCAGCAGTTACACGCACGGCCAAGAGACCCAGTACTTC.

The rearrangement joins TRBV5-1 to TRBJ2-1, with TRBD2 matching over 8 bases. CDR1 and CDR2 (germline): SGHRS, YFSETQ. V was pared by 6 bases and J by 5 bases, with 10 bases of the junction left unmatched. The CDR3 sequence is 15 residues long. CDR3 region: CASTPYSGTHNEQFF. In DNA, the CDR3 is TGCGCCAGCACCCCGTATAGCGGGACCCACAATGAGCAGTTCTTC.

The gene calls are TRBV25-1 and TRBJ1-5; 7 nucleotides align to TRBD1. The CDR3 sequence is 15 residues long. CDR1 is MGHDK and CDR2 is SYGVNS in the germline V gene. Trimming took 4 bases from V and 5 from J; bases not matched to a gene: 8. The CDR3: CASSGHRDRYQPQHF. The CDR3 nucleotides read TGTGCCAGCAGTGGGCACCGGGACAGATATCAGCCCCAGCATTTT.

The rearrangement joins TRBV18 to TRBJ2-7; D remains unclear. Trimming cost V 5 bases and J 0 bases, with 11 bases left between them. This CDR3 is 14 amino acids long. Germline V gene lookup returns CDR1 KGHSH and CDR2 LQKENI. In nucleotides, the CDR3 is TGTGCCAGCTCATATCGGGTTAGCTCCTACGAGCAGTACTTC. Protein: CASSYRVSSYEQYF.

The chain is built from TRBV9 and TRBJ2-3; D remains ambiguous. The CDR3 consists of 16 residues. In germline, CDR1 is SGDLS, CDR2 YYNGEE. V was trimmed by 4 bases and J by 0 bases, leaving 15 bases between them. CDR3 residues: CASSTRGSESTDTQYF. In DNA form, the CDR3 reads TGTGCCAGCAGCACACGCGGTAGTGAGAGCACAGATACGCAGTATTTT.

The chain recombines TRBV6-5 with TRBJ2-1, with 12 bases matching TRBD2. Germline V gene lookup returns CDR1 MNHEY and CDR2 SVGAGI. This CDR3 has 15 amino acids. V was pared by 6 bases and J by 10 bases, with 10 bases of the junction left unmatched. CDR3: CASRTGTSGPREQFF. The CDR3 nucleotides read TGTGCCAGCAGGACCGGGACTAGCGGGCCCAGGGAGCAGTTCTTC.

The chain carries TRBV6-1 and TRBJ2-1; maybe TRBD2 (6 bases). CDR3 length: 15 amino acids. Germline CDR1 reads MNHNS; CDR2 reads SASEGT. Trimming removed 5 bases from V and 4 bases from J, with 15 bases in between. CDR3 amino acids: CASSTRREKYNEQFF. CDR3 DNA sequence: TGTGCCAGCAGTACCCGGAGGGAGAAATACAATGAGCAGTTCTTC.

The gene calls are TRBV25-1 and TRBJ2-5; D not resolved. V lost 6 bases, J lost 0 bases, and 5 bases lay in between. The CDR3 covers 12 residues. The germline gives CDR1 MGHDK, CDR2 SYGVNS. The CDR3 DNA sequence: TGTGCCAGCAGGCGGTACCAAGAGACCCAGTACTTC. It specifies CASRRYQETQYF.

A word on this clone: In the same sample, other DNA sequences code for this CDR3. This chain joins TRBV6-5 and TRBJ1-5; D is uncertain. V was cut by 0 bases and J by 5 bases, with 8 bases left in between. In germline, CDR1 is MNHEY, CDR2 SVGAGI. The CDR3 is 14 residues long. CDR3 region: CASSYSSGHQPQHF. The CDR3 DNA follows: TGTGCCAGCAGTTACTCGAGCGGTCATCAGCCCCAGCATTTT.

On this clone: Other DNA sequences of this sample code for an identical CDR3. The CDR3 bases are TGTGCCAGCAGCTTAGCACAGGGAGGCCAAGAGACCCAGTACTTC. As protein: CASSLAQGGQETQYF. The rearrangement uses TRBV7-9 and TRBJ2-5; D possibly matches TRBD1 or TRBD2 (6 bases each). V was pared by 0 bases and J by 1 base, with 9 bases between. Germline assignment: CDR1 SEHNR and CDR2 FQNEAQ (reference sequence). The CDR3 loop spans 15 amino acids.

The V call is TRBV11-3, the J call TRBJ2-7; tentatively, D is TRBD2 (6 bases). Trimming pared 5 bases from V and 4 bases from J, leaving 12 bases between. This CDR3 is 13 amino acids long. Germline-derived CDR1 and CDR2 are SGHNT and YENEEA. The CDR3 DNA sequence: TGTGCCAGCAGCCCCCGGGGGACTTACGAGCAGTACTTC. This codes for CASSPRGTYEQYF.

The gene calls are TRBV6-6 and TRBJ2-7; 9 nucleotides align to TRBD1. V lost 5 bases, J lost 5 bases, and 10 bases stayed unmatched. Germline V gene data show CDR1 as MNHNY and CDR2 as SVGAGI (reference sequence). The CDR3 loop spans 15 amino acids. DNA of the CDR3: TGTGCCAGCAGTAGGTCCCCGGGACAGGGCCACGAGCAGTACTTC. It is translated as CASSRSPGQGHEQYF.

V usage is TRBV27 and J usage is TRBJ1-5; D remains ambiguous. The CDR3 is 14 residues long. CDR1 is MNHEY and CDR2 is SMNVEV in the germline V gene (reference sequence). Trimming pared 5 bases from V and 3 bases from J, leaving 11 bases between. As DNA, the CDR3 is TGTGCCAGCAGTCCGAGAATAGTCAATCAGCCCCAGCATTTT. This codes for CASSPRIVNQPQHF.

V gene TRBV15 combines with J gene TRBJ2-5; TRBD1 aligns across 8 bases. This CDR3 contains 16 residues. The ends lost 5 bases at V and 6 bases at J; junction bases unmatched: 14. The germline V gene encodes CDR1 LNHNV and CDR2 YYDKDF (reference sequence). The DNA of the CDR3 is TGTGCCACCAGCTCCCCCGGGAGCAGGGGGCAACAGACCCAGTACTTC. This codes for CATSSPGSRGQQTQYF.

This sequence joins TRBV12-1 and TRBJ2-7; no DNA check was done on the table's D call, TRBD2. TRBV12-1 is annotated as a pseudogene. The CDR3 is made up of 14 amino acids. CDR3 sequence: CASSFSEEGHEQYF. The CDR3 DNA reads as TGTGCCAGCAGCTTTTCGGAAGAGGGTCACGAGCAGTACTTC.

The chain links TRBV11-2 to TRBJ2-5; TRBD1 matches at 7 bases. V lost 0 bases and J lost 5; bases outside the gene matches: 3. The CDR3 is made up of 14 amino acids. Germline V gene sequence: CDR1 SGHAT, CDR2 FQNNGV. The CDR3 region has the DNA TGTGCCAGCAGCTTAGATCCACAGGGGGAGACCCAGTACTTC. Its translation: CASSLDPQGETQYF.

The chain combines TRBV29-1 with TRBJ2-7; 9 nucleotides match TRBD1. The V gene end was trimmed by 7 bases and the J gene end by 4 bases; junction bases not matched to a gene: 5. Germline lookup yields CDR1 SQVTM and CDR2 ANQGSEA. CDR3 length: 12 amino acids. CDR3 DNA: TGCAGCGCCGGGACAGGGAGGTACGAGCAGTACTTC. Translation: CSAGTGRYEQYF.

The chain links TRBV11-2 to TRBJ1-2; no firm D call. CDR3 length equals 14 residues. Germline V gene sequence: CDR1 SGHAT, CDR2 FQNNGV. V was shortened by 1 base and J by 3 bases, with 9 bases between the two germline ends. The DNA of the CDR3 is TGTGCCAGCAGCTTAGGAGGGCTTGACTATGGCTACACCTTC. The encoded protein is CASSLGGLDYGYTF.

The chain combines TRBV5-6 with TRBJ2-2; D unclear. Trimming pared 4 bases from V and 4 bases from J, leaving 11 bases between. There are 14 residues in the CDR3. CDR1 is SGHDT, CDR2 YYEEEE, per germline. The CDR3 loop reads CASSILPGTGELFF. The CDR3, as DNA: TGTGCCAGCAGCATACTTCCGGGCACCGGGGAGCTGTTTTTT.

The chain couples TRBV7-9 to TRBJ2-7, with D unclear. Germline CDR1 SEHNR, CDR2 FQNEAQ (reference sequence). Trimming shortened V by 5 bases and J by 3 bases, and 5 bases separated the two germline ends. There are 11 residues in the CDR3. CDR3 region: CASSPIYEQYF. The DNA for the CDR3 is TGTGCCAGCAGCCCGATCTACGAGCAGTACTTC.

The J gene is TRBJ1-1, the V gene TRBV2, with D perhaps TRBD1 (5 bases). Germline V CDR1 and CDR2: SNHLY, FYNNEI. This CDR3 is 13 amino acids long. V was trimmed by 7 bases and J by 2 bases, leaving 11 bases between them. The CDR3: CASTWDGNTEAFF. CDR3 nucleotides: TGTGCCAGCACCTGGGACGGTAACACTGAAGCTTTCTTT.

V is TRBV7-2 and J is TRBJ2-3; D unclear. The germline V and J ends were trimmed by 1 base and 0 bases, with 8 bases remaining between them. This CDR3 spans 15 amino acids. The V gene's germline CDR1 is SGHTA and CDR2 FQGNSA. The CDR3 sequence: CASSLEAVSTDTQYF. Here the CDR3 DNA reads TGTGCCAGCAGCTTAGAGGCAGTTAGCACAGATACGCAGTATTTT.